What follows are 19 T cell receptor beta chains derived from one specimen sequenced in a study of cytomegalovirus exposure and HLA in healthy donors. With 60 Vbeta and 13 Jbeta primers, the PCR was carried out. Sequencing used immunoSEQ multiplex PCR; TCRdb keeps in-frame clones, though not all of them. This sample contains around 65,000 clones. The sequenced sample consisted of PBMCs. Every receptor here comes from a boy younger than 18 in good health and CMV-seronegative.

The V and J genes are TRBV27 and TRBJ1-2; 8 positions match TRBD1. The CDR3 has 14 amino acids. V lost 1 base, J lost 8 bases, and 6 bases stayed unmatched. From germline, CDR1 is MNHEY and CDR2 SMNVEV (reference sequence). DNA for the CDR3: TGTGCCAGCAGTTTATGGCAGGGGGCTGGAGGCTACACCTTC. It translates to CASSLWQGAGGYTF.

The chain employs TRBV29-1 and TRBJ2-5, with 7 bases that match TRBD1. V trimming: 6 bases; J trimming: 2 bases; junction bases outside the gene matches: 9. Germline V gene sequence: CDR1 SQVTM, CDR2 ANQGSEA. The CDR3 spans 14 residues. CDR3 sequence (DNA): TGCAGCGTCAGTGGGACAGACTTACAAGAGACCCAGTACTTC. This gives the protein CSVSGTDLQETQYF.

The chain recombines TRBV19 with TRBJ2-1; 7 bases are a match to TRBD2. The V gene end was trimmed by 4 bases and the J gene end by 2 bases; junction bases not matched to a gene: 2. Looked up from germline, CDR1 is LNHDA and CDR2 is SQIVND (reference sequence). CDR3 size: 14 residues. The CDR3 nucleotides read TGTGCCAGTAGTACAGGGAGGGCCTACAATGAGCAGTTCTTC. It codes for CASSTGRAYNEQFF.

This chain joins TRBV7-9 and TRBJ2-3, with TRBD2 matching 12 bases. After removal of 5 bases from V and 3 bases from J, the junction contained 6 bases not matched to a gene. This CDR3 contains 16 residues. CDR1 and CDR2 (germline): SEHNR, FQNEAQ (reference sequence). The CDR3 nucleotides read TGTGCCAGCAGCCCCTGGACTAGCGGGAAGACAGATACGCAGTATTTT. Its protein is CASSPWTSGKTDTQYF.

As to this clone: Other DNA sequences in the sample encode the same CDR3. The chain joins TRBV7-2 to TRBJ2-3; D gene ambiguous. V lost 1 base, J lost 1 base, and 9 bases lay in between. The CDR3 loop spans 15 amino acids. In germline, CDR1 is SGHTA, CDR2 FQGNSA. The CDR3 DNA follows: TGTGCCAGCAGCTTAGGCCTGGCCGGCACAGATACGCAGTATTTT. Amino acid sequence: CASSLGLAGTDTQYF.

The chain joins TRBV27 to TRBJ2-7, with D perhaps matching TRBD1 (5 bases). Trimming stripped 3 bases from V and 7 bases from J, with 16 bases between. CDR3 length: 14 residues. CDR1 is MNHEY and CDR2 is SMNVEV in the germline V gene (reference sequence). CDR3 bases: TGTGCCAGCAGTTTGAGAATCGATAGGGGAGAGCAGTACTTC. Protein: CASSLRIDRGEQYF.

The CDR3 region is CAWSSQMYSNQPQHF. The CDR3 nucleotides are TGTGCCTGGAGCTCGCAGATGTATAGCAATCAGCCCCAGCATTTT. The rearrangement links TRBV30 to TRBJ1-5, with D unclear. The V and J ends lost 3 bases and 0 bases respectively, with 12 bases between them. Looked up from germline, CDR1 is GTSNPN and CDR2 is SVGIG (reference sequence). This CDR3 spans 15 amino acids.

The chain carries TRBV6-6 and TRBJ1-1; D possibly corresponds to TRBD1 (6 bases). CDR3 size: 15 residues. The germline V gene has CDR1 MNHNY and CDR2 SVGAGI (reference sequence). The germline V and J ends were trimmed by 6 bases and 0 bases, with 14 bases remaining between them. CDR3 DNA sequence: TGTGCCAGCAGCCCTCTCGCAGGGGTGAACACTGAAGCTTTCTTT. Translating it yields CASSPLAGVNTEAFF.

This chain uses TRBV6-5 with TRBJ2-3; TRBD2 agrees at 7 bases. In germline, CDR1 is MNHEY, CDR2 SVGAGI. V gave up 5 bases and J gave up 11 bases; unmatched junction bases: 13. This CDR3 is 14 amino acids long. DNA for the CDR3: TGTGCCAGCAGTCTCAGCGGGGCGGGTTTCAAGCAGTATTTT. Its translation is CASSLSGAGFKQYF.

The chain carries TRBV4-3 and TRBJ1-1; 7 positions agree with TRBD1. The V gene's germline CDR1 is LGHNA and CDR2 YSLEER. V shed 3 bases and J 4 bases; nucleotides not matched to a gene: 5. This CDR3 region has 14 residues. Here the CDR3 DNA reads TGCGCCAGCAGCCAGGAACAGGGGCGCACTGAAGCTTTCTTT. Encoded protein: CASSQEQGRTEAFF.

The V gene is TRBV7-9, the J gene TRBJ1-2, with a weak D call TRBD1 (5 bases). Looked up from germline, CDR1 is SEHNR and CDR2 is FQNEAQ (reference sequence). The CDR3 spans 12 residues. V lost 4 bases and J lost 8, with 11 bases in between. CDR3 residues: CASSSQVHGYTF. CDR3 in DNA: TGTGCCAGCAGCTCACAGGTCCACGGCTACACCTTC. Full variable domain (outside the CDR3, taken from reference TRBV7-9 and TRBJ1-2): DTGVSQNPRHKITKRGQNVTFRCDPISEHNRLYWYRQTLGQGPEFLTYFQNEAQLEKSRLLSDRFSAERPKGSFSTLEIQRTEQGDSAMYLCASSSQVHGYTFGSGTRLTVV.

The rearrangement joins TRBV7-9 to TRBJ1-2; the match to TRBD1 covers 7 bases. Germline trimming cut 1 base from V and 4 bases from J; bases unmatched to any gene: 0. This CDR3 contains 13 residues. Germline assignment: CDR1 SEHNR and CDR2 FQNEAQ (reference sequence). The CDR3 DNA reads as TGTGCCAGCAGCTTAGGGGACAGCTATGGCTACACCTTC. Protein: CASSLGDSYGYTF.

This sequence joins TRBV18 and TRBJ2-3; D may be TRBD2 (6 bases). The germline V gene encodes CDR1 KGHSH and CDR2 LQKENI. V lost 2 bases, J lost 3 bases, and 12 bases lay in between. The CDR3 contains 15 residues. CDR3: CASSPLRGRTDTQYF. The CDR3 nucleotides read TGTGCCAGCTCACCATTACGGGGGAGGACAGATACGCAGTATTTT.

The chain employs TRBV7-2 and TRBJ2-7, with D possibly matching TRBD1 (5 bases). Trimming took off 5 bases at V and 0 bases at J, with 14 bases between the two ends. This CDR3 is 15 amino acids long. Germline CDR1 is SGHTA and CDR2 is FQGNSA. CDR3 nucleotides: TGTGCCAGCAGCCCCGCTATGGGGCCCTCCTACGAGCAGTACTTC. Its translation is CASSPAMGPSYEQYF.

The CDR3 loop reads CASTPGGKEEKLFF. The CDR3 DNA is TGTGCCAGCACCCCAGGGGGGAAGGAAGAAAAACTGTTTTTT. The chain combines TRBV18 with TRBJ1-4; 7 bases line up with TRBD1. This CDR3 has 14 residues. The trim removed 8 bases at V and 8 bases at J, leaving 11 bases unmatched. Germline V CDR1 and CDR2: KGHSH, LQKENI.

CDR3 region: CASSLAEWSNEKLFF. For the CDR3, the DNA is TGTGCCAGCAGCTTAGCGGAGTGGTCTAATGAAAAACTGTTTTTT. The chain recombines TRBV7-9 with TRBJ1-4; D remains unclear. Germline V gene lookup returns CDR1 SEHNR and CDR2 FQNEAQ (reference sequence). The germline V and J ends were trimmed by 0 bases and 3 bases, with 8 bases remaining between them. This CDR3 spans 15 amino acids.

The V gene is TRBV19, the J gene TRBJ2-1; D may be TRBD1 (6 bases). CDR1 and CDR2 (germline): LNHDA, SQIVND (reference sequence). The CDR3 is 15 amino acids. Deletions cut 6 bases from V and 4 bases from J, with 16 bases between. The CDR3 loop reads CASRRQVVGYNEQFF. In DNA form, the CDR3 reads TGTGCCAGTAGGAGACAGGTCGTAGGTTACAATGAGCAGTTCTTC.

This rearrangement joins TRBV19 to TRBJ1-1, with D maybe TRBD1 (5 bases). V dropped 10 bases and J dropped 8 bases, with 17 bases sitting between them. The CDR3 sequence is 12 residues long. Looked up from germline, CDR1 is LNHDA and CDR2 is SQIVND (reference sequence). CDR3 residues: CAITWGGSEAFF. The CDR3 nucleotides read TGTGCCATCACATGGGGGGGATCCGAAGCTTTCTTT. Supplemented by reference TRBV19 and TRBJ1-1, the full variable domain reads DGGITQSPKYLFRKEGQNVTLSCEQNLNHDAMYWYRQDPGQGLRLIYYSQIVNDFQKGDIAEGYSVSREKKESFPLTVTSAQKNPTAFYLCAITWGGSEAFFGQGTRLTVV.

The chain combines TRBV28 with TRBJ2-5; 7 nucleotides align to TRBD1. Looked up from germline, CDR1 is MDHEN and CDR2 is SYDVKM. The CDR3 loop spans 12 amino acids. CDR3 sequence (DNA): TGTACCTCCGGGACAGATCAAGAGACCCAGTACTTC. It codes for CTSGTDQETQYF.